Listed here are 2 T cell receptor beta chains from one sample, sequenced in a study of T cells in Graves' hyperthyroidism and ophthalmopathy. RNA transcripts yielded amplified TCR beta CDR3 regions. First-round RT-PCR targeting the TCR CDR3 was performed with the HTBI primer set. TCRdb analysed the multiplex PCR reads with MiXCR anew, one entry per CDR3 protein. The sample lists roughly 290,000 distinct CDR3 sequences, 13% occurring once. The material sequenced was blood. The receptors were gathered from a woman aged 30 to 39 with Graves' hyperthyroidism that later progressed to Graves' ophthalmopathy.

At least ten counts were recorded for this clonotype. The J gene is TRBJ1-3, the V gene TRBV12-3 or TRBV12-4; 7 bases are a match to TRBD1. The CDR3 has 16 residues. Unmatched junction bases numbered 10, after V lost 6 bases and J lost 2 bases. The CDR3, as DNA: TGTGCCAGCAGCCCCGGGACAGTATCCGCTGGAAACACCATATATTTT. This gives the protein CASSPGTVSAGNTIYF.

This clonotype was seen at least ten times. DNA for the CDR3: TGTGCCAGCAGCTCCTTTGTGGGAGCGAACACCGGGGAGCTGTTTTTT. This codes for CASSSFVGANTGELFF. This chain links TRBV7-2 with TRBJ2-2; maybe TRBD2 (5 bases). This CDR3 comprises 16 residues. Germline V gives CDR1 SGHTA, CDR2 FQGNSA. V was trimmed by 4 bases and J by 0 bases, leaving 12 bases between them.